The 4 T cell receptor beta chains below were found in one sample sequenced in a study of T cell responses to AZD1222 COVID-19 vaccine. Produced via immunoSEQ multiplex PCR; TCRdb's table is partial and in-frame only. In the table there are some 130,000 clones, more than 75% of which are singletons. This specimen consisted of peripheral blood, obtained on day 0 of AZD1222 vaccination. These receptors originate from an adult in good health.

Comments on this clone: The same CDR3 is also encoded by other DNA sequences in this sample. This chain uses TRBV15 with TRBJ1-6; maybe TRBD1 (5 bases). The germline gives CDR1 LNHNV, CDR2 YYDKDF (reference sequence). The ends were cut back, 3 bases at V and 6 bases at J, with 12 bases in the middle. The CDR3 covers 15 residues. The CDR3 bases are TGTGCCACCAGCAGGACCGGGACGGGTAATTCACCCCTCCACTTT. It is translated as CATSRTGTGNSPLHF.

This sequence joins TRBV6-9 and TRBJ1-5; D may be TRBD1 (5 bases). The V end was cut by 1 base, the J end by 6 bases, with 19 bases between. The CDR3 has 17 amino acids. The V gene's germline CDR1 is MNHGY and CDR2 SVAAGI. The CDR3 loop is CASSYCGTGCGSQPQHF. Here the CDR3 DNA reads TGTGCCAGCAGTTATTGTGGGACGGGCTGCGGGAGTCAGCCCCAGCATTTT.

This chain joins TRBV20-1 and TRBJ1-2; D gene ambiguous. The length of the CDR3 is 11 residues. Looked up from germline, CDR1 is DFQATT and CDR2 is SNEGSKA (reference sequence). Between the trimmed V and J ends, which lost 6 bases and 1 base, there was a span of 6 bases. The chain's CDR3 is CSATLNYGYTF. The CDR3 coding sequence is TGCAGTGCCACCCTTAACTATGGCTACACCTTC.

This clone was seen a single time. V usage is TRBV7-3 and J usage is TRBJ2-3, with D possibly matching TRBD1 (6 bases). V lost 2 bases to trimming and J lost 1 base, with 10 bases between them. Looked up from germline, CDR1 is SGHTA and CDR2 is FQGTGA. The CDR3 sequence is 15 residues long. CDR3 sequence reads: CASSLGTPRTDTQYF. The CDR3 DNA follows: TGTGCCAGCAGCTTAGGGACACCTCGCACAGATACGCAGTATTTT. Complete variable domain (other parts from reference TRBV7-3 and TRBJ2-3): GAGVSQTPSNKVTEKGKYVELRCDPISGHTALYWYRQSLGQGPEFLIYFQGTGAADDSGLPNDRFFAVRPEGSVSTLKIQRTERGDSAVYLCASSLGTPRTDTQYFGPGTRLTVL.